The next 2 T cell receptor beta chains were all read from a single sample in a study of regulatory T cells in long-lasting Graves disease. For TCR beta, libraries came from iRepertoire HTBI primers and Arm-PCR of CDR3 regions. TCRdb reanalysed the multiplex PCR reads using MiXCR and keeps one entry per CDR3 protein. Of some 350,000 distinct CDR3 sequences in the sample, 15% to 20% were seen once. As to time point: newly diagnosed GD, antithyroid drugs for less than 3 months. RNA extracted from PBMCs served as the sequencing template. These data also featured in a second study, about T cells in Graves' hyperthyroidism and ophthalmopathy.

Sequencing used peripheral blood mononuclear cells (PBMCs), obtained at new diagnosis, from a patient treated with antithyroid drugs. These receptors were obtained from a woman aged 18-29 years with Graves disease.

The sample holds many counts of this clonotype. At one of its ends the junction is not consistent with the germline gene, which may arise from a read error. The chain couples TRBV5-1 to TRBJ2-3, with D possibly being TRBD2 (6 bases). The CDR3 length is 13 residues. Germline CDR1 reads SGHRS; CDR2 reads YFSETQ. CDR3 loop: CASSGGATDTQYF. For the CDR3, the DNA is TGTGCCAGCTCTGGCGGGGCCACAGATACGCAGTATTTT.

This clonotype has at least ten counts. CDR3 amino acids: CASRHPRWDRGNPGPQQFF. CDR3 bases: TGTGCCAGCAGACACCCACGTTGGGACAGGGGGAACCCGGGGCCGCAGCAGTTCTTC. This chain uses TRBV2 with TRBJ2-1, with 11 positions matching TRBD1. Germline trimming cut 6 bases from V and 11 bases from J; bases unmatched to any gene: 24. The CDR3 extends over 19 amino acids. The germline gives CDR1 SNHLY, CDR2 FYNNEI.